The 8 T cell receptor beta chains reported below all come from one sample, sequenced in a study of vaccination effects on CD4 cells after COVID-19. No antigen has been identified for these receptors. The ViraFEST assay expanded antigen-specific CD4+ T cells with viral peptide pools before sequencing. Following culture for about ten days, CD4+ T cells were isolated. The healthy vaccine recipients, who had no prior SARS-CoV-2 infection, showed negative nucleocapsid antibodies. The method was immunoSEQ multiplex PCR; TCRdb's version includes in-frame clones alone and lacks a portion of them. This sample has roughly 41,000 clones, with roughly 70% found just once. The material was CD4+ T cells from PBMCs cultured with HCoV-OC43 spike peptides, obtained before COVID-19 vaccination. Subset: HCoV-OC43 spike overlapping peptide pool stimulation. All receptors derive from a human donor who received a COVID-19 vaccine.

The chain joins TRBV2 to TRBJ2-5, with D possibly TRBD2 on 7 matching bases. V dropped 4 bases and J dropped 5 bases, with 11 bases sitting between them. Germline CDR1 is SNHLY and CDR2 is FYNNEI. This CDR3 region has 13 residues. Here the CDR3 DNA reads TGTGCCAGCAGTGTAAGGGGGGGGGAGACCCAGTACTTC. Protein product: CASSVRGGETQYF.

The gene calls are TRBV6-5 and TRBJ2-1; 14 nucleotides line up with TRBD2. Germline CDR1 is MNHEY and CDR2 is SVGAGI. The ends lost 4 bases at V and 9 bases at J; junction bases unmatched: 8. CDR3 length: 16 amino acids. CDR3 in amino acids: CASSSRLAGGSTEQFF. The CDR3 nucleotides read TGTGCCAGCAGTTCCCGACTAGCGGGAGGGAGTACTGAGCAGTTCTTC.

There are a few counts of this clone. The CDR3 region is CASSKSGGTGAQYF. The DNA of the CDR3 is TGCGCCAGCAGTAAGAGCGGGGGGACAGGGGCCCAGTACTTC. This chain joins TRBV10-2 and TRBJ2-5; D possibly corresponds to TRBD1 (10 bases). The germline V and J ends were trimmed by 5 bases and 9 bases, with 19 bases remaining between them. The length of the CDR3 is 14 residues. Germline V gene lookup returns CDR1 WSHSY and CDR2 SAAADI.

The gene calls are TRBV7-6 and TRBJ2-2, with D perhaps matching TRBD2 (5 bases). From germline, CDR1 is SGHVS and CDR2 FNYEAQ. CDR3 length equals 16 residues. V was clipped by 0 bases and J by 3 bases, with 11 bases between them. The CDR3 region has the DNA TGTGCCAGCAGCTTAGCGGTACGGGAAGACACCGGGGAGCTGTTTTTT. Encoded protein: CASSLAVREDTGELFF.

The chain recombines TRBV5-1 with TRBJ2-2; perhaps TRBD1 as D (6 bases). The CDR3 has 16 amino acids. Germline CDR1 is SGHRS and CDR2 is YFSETQ. The ends were cut back, 0 bases at V and 4 bases at J, with 13 bases in the middle. The CDR3 DNA is TGCGCCAGCAGCTTGGACGTAGTAGGGGGCACCGGGGAGCTGTTTTTT. Protein sequence: CASSLDVVGGTGELFF.

By sample share, this clone is medium-sized (0.01 to 0.1%). In DNA, the CDR3 is TGTGCCAGCAGTGAAGCGAGGCGACAGGGGGTGGGAAAACTGTTTTTT. This codes for CASSEARRQGVGKLFF. The rearrangement links TRBV6-1 to TRBJ1-4, with 9 bases matching TRBD1. From germline, CDR1 is MNHNS and CDR2 SASEGT. This CDR3 is 16 amino acids long. The junction had 9 bases not matched to a gene; V was cut back by 0 bases and J by 10 bases.

This clone was detected a few times. The chain combines TRBV19 with TRBJ1-6; perhaps TRBD1 as D (5 bases). Trimming removed 5 bases at V and 10 bases at J, with 9 bases between. Looked up from germline, CDR1 is LNHDA and CDR2 is SQIVND (reference sequence). The CDR3 loop spans 12 amino acids. DNA of the CDR3: TGTGCCAGTAGTCAGGGTAACTCACCCCTCCACTTT. Translation: CASSQGNSPLHF. Looking up the rest from reference TRBV19 and TRBJ1-6 gives the full variable domain: DGGITQSPKYLFRKEGQNVTLSCEQNLNHDAMYWYRQDPGQGLRLIYYSQIVNDFQKGDIAEGYSVSREKKESFPLTVTSAQKNPTAFYLCASSQGNSPLHFGNGTRLTVT.

This clone was observed a single time. This rearrangement joins TRBV11-2 to TRBJ1-4; D not certain. V lost 3 bases, J lost 5 bases, and 10 bases lay in between. This CDR3 spans 14 amino acids. The germline gives CDR1 SGHAT, CDR2 FQNNGV. Here the CDR3 DNA reads TGTGCCAGCAGCTTTTTTCAAGCCAATGAAAAACTGTTTTTT. Translating it yields CASSFFQANEKLFF. The full variable domain, in which reference TRBV11-2 and TRBJ1-4 provide the parts outside the CDR3, is EAGVAQSPRYKIIEKRQSVAFWCNPISGHATLYWYQQILGQGPKLLIQFQNNGVVDDSQLPKDRFSAERLKGVDSTLKIQPAKLEDSAVYLCASSFFQANEKLFFGSGTQLSVL.